Listed below are T cell receptor beta chains from one sample, sequenced in a study of high-grade serous ovarian cancer treatment subgroups. Only in-frame clones appear in the TCRdb table, and some are missing; sequencing was by immunoSEQ multiplex PCR. The table has tens of thousands of clones, around 80% seen once. The sequencing input was tumor tissue. These receptors originate from a human donor with high-grade serous ovarian cancer. The CDR3 runs from the conserved cysteine through the conserved F or W. The D gene is left open where the match is weak. A row's size may be missing; if present it is once, few, many or a size class.

TRBV28	NA	TRBJ1-2	once	CASSLRRADGYTF	TGTGCCAGCAGTTTAAGGAGGGCGGATGGCTACACCTTC
TRBV11-2	NA	TRBJ2-5	NA	CASSFGVQETQYF	TGTGCCAGCAGCTTTGGGGTCCAAGAGACCCAGTACTTC
TRBV19	TRBD2	TRBJ2-3	NA	CASSPTSGSTSTDTQYF	TGTGCCAGTAGTCCGACTAGCGGGAGTACTAGCACAGATACGCAGTATTTT
TRBV7-8	TRBD1	TRBJ2-7	NA	CASSLDRTGYYEQYF	TGTGCCAGCAGCTTAGATCGGACAGGGTACTACGAGCAGTACTTC
TRBV30	NA	TRBJ1-2	NA	CAWSVRGAGGYTF	TGTGCCTGGAGTGTAAGGGGGGCTGGCGGCTACACCTTC
TRBV6-1	NA	TRBJ2-2	NA	CASSEGGSGTGELFF	TGTGCCAGCAGTGAAGGCGGTAGTGGGACCGGGGAGCTGTTTTTT
TRBV5-1	NA	TRBJ2-2	NA	CASSLVYGGDSGYTGELFF	TGCGCCAGCAGCTTGGTCTATGGAGGGGACAGCGGGTACACCGGGGAGCTGTTTTTT
TRBV27	NA	TRBJ1-1	NA	CASSLSWQVTEAFF	TGTGCCAGCAGTTTATCTTGGCAGGTCACTGAAGCTTTCTTT
TRBV27	NA	TRBJ1-5	NA	CASSTRSNQPQHF	TGTGCCAGCAGTACAAGGAGCAATCAGCCCCAGCATTTT
TRBV21-1	NA	TRBJ2-7	NA	CASSKGTGGYEQYF	TGTGCCAGCAGCAAAGGGACAGGGGGCTACGAGCAGTACTTC
TRBV5-1	NA	TRBJ1-1	NA	CASSLGFRSGGNTEAFF	TGCGCCAGCAGCTTGGGATTTCGGAGCGGAGGGAACACTGAAGCTTTCTTT
TRBV10-3	NA	TRBJ1-1	few	CATQKDTGAHTEAFF	TGTGCCACCCAGAAGGACACGGGGGCCCACACTGAAGCTTTCTTT
TRBV10-3	NA	TRBJ2-3	NA	CAIKIERSTDTQYF	TGTGCCATCAAGATTGAGCGGAGCACAGATACGCAGTATTTT
TRBV30	TRBD1	TRBJ2-7	NA	CAWGDRAYEQYF	TGTGCCTGGGGCGACAGGGCCTACGAGCAGTACTTC
TRBV29-1	NA	TRBJ2-1	NA	CSVIRLGMWSEQFF	TGCAGCGTGATCCGACTAGGAATGTGGAGTGAGCAGTTCTTC
TRBV19	NA	TRBJ1-5	NA	CASSSLRQLSQPQHF	TGTGCCAGTAGTTCGCTTCGACAGCTAAGTCAGCCCCAGCATTTT
TRBV29-1	TRBD2	TRBJ2-5	NA	CSVVASGRWAFQETQYF	TGCAGCGTTGTGGCTAGCGGGAGGTGGGCTTTCCAAGAGACCCAGTACTTC
TRBV7-7	NA	TRBJ1-2	NA	CATGRDYGYTF	TGTGCTACGGGGCGAGACTATGGCTACACCTTC
TRBV5-4	NA	TRBJ2-3	NA	CASSLDPSETDTQYF	TGTGCCAGCAGCTTGGACCCTAGCGAGACAGATACGCAGTATTTT
TRBV10-3	NA	TRBJ2-5	NA	CAIRAGLQETQYF	TGTGCCATCAGGGCGGGCCTCCAAGAGACCCAGTACTTC
TRBV27	NA	TRBJ2-1	once	CASSPSYNEQFF	TGTGCCAGCAGTCCCAGTTACAATGAGCAGTTCTTC
TRBV28	TRBD2	TRBJ2-4	NA	CASSFTAGGAKNIQYF	TGTGCCAGCAGTTTCACAGCGGGAGGTGCCAAAAACATTCAGTACTTC
TRBV27	TRBD1	TRBJ2-7	once	CASRLRGTGGYEQYF	TGTGCCAGCAGGCTCCGTGGGACAGGGGGATACGAGCAGTACTTC
TRBV11-2	NA	TRBJ2-7	NA	CASSLDASYEQYF	TGTGCCAGCAGCTTAGACGCGAGCTACGAGCAGTACTTC
TRBV12-5	TRBD1	TRBJ2-3	NA	CASGKDRGPTDTQYF	TGTGCTAGTGGCAAGGACAGGGGGCCTACAGATACGCAGTATTTT
TRBV6-1	NA	TRBJ1-6	NA	CASSEIHHNSPLHF	TGTGCCAGCAGTGAAATCCACCATAATTCACCCCTCCACTTT
TRBV27	NA	TRBJ2-4	NA	CASRLGGVGNIQYF	TGTGCCAGCCGCCTTGGGGGAGTAGGAAACATTCAGTACTTC
TRBV28	NA	TRBJ2-7	NA	CATEGRRSSYEQYF	TGTGCCACCGAGGGACGGAGGAGCTCCTACGAGCAGTACTTC
TRBV5-4	NA	TRBJ2-1	NA	CASSLDPPGGAGEQFF	TGTGCCAGCAGCCTAGATCCTCCAGGGGGGGCGGGTGAGCAGTTCTTC
TRBV7-9	NA	TRBJ1-2	NA	CASSFAPRGRLNYGYTF	TGTGCCAGCAGCTTTGCCCCCCGGGGGCGCTTGAACTATGGCTACACCTTC
TRBV19	NA	TRBJ2-3	NA	CATTHGDTQYF	TGTGCCACCACCCACGGGGATACGCAGTATTTT
TRBV20-1	TRBD1	TRBJ2-7	NA	CSGRDSYEQYF	TGCAGTGGCCGGGACAGCTACGAGCAGTACTTC
TRBV5-3	TRBD2	TRBJ2-7	NA	CARSPSQMRAGASYEQYF	TGTGCCAGAAGCCCGTCTCAGATGAGGGCGGGAGCCTCCTACGAGCAGTACTTC
TRBV18	NA	TRBJ1-4	NA	CASSPSSRRAEKLFF	TGTGCCAGCTCACCATCGAGTCGGAGGGCTGAAAAACTGTTTTTT
TRBV5-1	NA	TRBJ2-1	NA	CASTPWGGSSYNEQFF	TGCGCCAGCACCCCCTGGGGCGGAAGCTCCTACAATGAGCAGTTCTTC
TRBV7-9	NA	TRBJ2-7	few	CASSLVQTTYEQYF	TGTGCCAGCAGCTTAGTTCAGACCACCTACGAGCAGTACTTC
TRBV2	TRBD1	TRBJ2-2	NA	CASCRDRGLLGELFF	TGTGCCAGCTGCCGGGACAGGGGGCTTTTGGGGGAGCTGTTTTTT
TRBV11-2	NA	TRBJ2-5	NA	CASSLGGGIEQYF	TGTGCCAGCAGCTTAGGCGGGGGCATTGAGCAGTACTTC
TRBV2	NA	TRBJ2-2	NA	CASSGSGTGELFF	TGTGCCAGCAGTGGTAGTGGGACCGGGGAGCTGTTTTTT
TRBV11-2	TRBD1	TRBJ2-5	NA	CASSFGQGARVGQYF	TGTGCCAGCAGCTTCGGACAGGGGGCGCGTGTCGGGCAGTACTTC
TRBV5-1	NA	TRBJ2-7	few	CASSPRPTYEQYF	TGCGCCAGCAGCCCCCGGCCGACTTACGAGCAGTACTTC
TRBV5-1	TRBD2	TRBJ2-1	NA	CASSLLGHGAGGDNEQFF	TGCGCCAGCAGCTTGTTGGGACACGGAGCGGGAGGAGACAATGAGCAGTTCTTC
TRBV4-2	NA	TRBJ2-3	NA	CASSLTTRTDTQYF	TGTGCCAGCAGCCTAACTACGCGCACAGATACGCAGTATTTT
TRBV5-1	NA	TRBJ1-1	NA	CASSPRRGGTEAFF	TGCGCCAGCAGCCCACGGAGGGGTGGAACTGAAGCTTTCTTT
TRBV7-2	NA	TRBJ2-2	NA	CASSFDRRTGELFF	TGTGCCAGCAGCTTCGATCGGAGGACCGGGGAGCTGTTTTTT
TRBV2	TRBD2	TRBJ2-7	NA	CASSEETSGRDLSYEQYF	TGTGCCAGCAGTGAAGAAACTAGCGGGAGGGATCTCTCCTACGAGCAGTACTTC